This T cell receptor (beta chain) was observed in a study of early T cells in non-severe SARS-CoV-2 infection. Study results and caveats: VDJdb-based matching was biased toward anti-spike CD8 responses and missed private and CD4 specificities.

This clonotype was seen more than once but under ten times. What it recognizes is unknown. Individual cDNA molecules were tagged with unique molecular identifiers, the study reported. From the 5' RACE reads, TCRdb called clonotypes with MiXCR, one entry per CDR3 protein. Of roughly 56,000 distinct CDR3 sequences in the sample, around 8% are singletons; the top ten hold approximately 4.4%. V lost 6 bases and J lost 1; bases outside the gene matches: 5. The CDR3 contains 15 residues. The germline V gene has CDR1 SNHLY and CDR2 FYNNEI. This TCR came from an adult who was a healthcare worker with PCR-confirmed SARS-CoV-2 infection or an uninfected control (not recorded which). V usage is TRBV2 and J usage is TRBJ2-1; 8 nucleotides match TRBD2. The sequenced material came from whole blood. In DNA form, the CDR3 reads TGTGCCAGCAGCCGACTAGCGCCGTCCTACAATGAGCAGTTCTTC. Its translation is CASSRLAPSYNEQFF.